A selection of T cell receptor beta chains follows, all from one sample in a study of identical twins. In TCRdb, the 5' RACE reads were re-called with MiXCR into one record per CDR3 protein. The data show 500,000 or so distinct CDR3 sequences, more than 13% seen once. The same sample was also used in a study of yellow fever vaccine responses in identical twins.

What was sequenced was CD4+ T cells sorted from blood. The receptors stem from a woman under 30 in good health. The CDR3 runs from the conserved cysteine through the conserved F or W. The D gene is left open where the match is weak. A row's size may be missing; if present it is once, few, many or a size class.

J gene,D gene,V gene,clone size,CDR3 DNA,CDR3 protein
TRBJ2-1,TRBD2,TRBV5-1,few,TGCGCCAGCAGCTTGCAATCTGGGATGGGCGGGGGAGACAATGAGCAGTTCTTC,CASSLQSGMGGGDNEQFF
TRBJ2-5,TRBD2,TRBV12-3/TRBV12-4,many,TGTGCCAGCAGTTTTTCTAGCGGGAGATTGGAGACCCAGTACTTC,CASSFSSGRLETQYF
TRBJ1-5,TRBD1,TRBV6-1,few,TGTGCCAGCAGCCCGGACAGGGGGCAGAGTCAGCCCCAGCATTTT,CASSPDRGQSQPQHF
TRBJ2-1,TRBD1,TRBV12-3/TRBV12-4,NA,TGTGCCAGCAGTTCCAGACAGGGCCCAGCCTACAATGAGCAGTTCTTC,CASSSRQGPAYNEQFF
TRBJ2-7,TRBD1,TRBV30,few,TGTGCCTGGAGTTTGACAGGGGCCTACGAGCAGTACTTC,CAWSLTGAYEQYF
TRBJ2-3,TRBD2,TRBV7-3,NA,TGTGCCAGCAGCTTAATCCCCCTAGCGGGGCCCCGGGATACGCAGTATTTT,CASSLIPLAGPRDTQYF
TRBJ1-4,TRBD1,TRBV10-3,many,TGTGCCGTCAGGGGGACAGCTAATGAAAAACTGTTTTTT,CAVRGTANEKLFF
TRBJ2-1,TRBD1,TRBV7-9,few,TGTGCCAGCACCCAACCCTCGGGACAGAACTACAATGAGCAGTTCTTC,CASTQPSGQNYNEQFF
TRBJ2-2,TRBD1,TRBV28,many,TGTGCCAGCCTTACCCAGGACAGGGGTATGGCCGGGGAGCTGTTTTTT,CASLTQDRGMAGELFF
TRBJ2-7,NA,TRBV12-3/TRBV12-4,few,TGTGCCAGCAGCTCGGAGGGAGAGCAGTACTTC,CASSSEGEQYF
TRBJ2-3,TRBD2,TRBV11-1,few,TGTGCCAGCAGCTTCGGACAGGGAGCGGGGGGGCCTGGGGCAGATACGCAGTATTTT,CASSFGQGAGGPGADTQYF
TRBJ2-2,NA,TRBV12-3/TRBV12-4,NA,TGTGCCAGCACCCCCCCATGGGGAAACACCGGGGAGCTGTTTTTT,CASTPPWGNTGELFF
TRBJ2-3,NA,TRBV9,NA,TGTGCCAGCAGCGGAGGAGGGATTAGCACAGATACGCAGTATTTT,CASSGGGISTDTQYF
TRBJ2-2,TRBD1,TRBV2,few,TGTGCCAGCAGGACGACAGGGACGGCCGGGGAGCTGTTTTTT,CASRTTGTAGELFF
TRBJ2-7,NA,TRBV2,few,TGTGCCAGCAGTGAAATGGGTCCCTACGAGCAGTACTTC,CASSEMGPYEQYF
TRBJ2-1,NA,TRBV18,few,TGTGCCAGCTCACCAGCGACAGTTAATGAGCAGTTCTTC,CASSPATVNEQFF
TRBJ1-4,NA,TRBV7-2,few,TGTGCCAGCAGCTTAGCGGGGGCGCGGCCTGAAAAACTGTTTTTT,CASSLAGARPEKLFF
TRBJ2-7,TRBD1,TRBV12-3/TRBV12-4,NA,TGTGCCAGCAGTTTAGCTTTGACAGGGGCGAGCCCCTACGAGCAGTACTTC,CASSLALTGASPYEQYF
TRBJ1-5,NA,TRBV6-2/TRBV6-3,NA,TGTGCCAGCAGTTACCTAGGGTCCCAGCATTTT,CASSYLGSQHF
TRBJ2-4,NA,TRBV3-1,few,TGTGCCAGCAGCCAGGAGAAAAACATTCAGTACTTC,CASSQEKNIQYF
TRBJ1-1,TRBD1,TRBV3-1,NA,TGTGCCAGCAGACCCGACAGGGGGCAAACTGAAGCTTTCTTT,CASRPDRGQTEAFF
TRBJ2-1,NA,TRBV9,NA,TGTGCCAGCAGCGTAGTGACTCTCGCCGTGAGGGGATACAATGAGCAGTTCTTC,CASSVVTLAVRGYNEQFF
TRBJ2-1,NA,TRBV20-1,few,TGCAGTGCTAGAACCCTCGGGGGAGAGAGGGGGGAGCTCTCCTACAATGAGCAGTTCTTC,CSARTLGGERGELSYNEQFF
TRBJ2-3,NA,TRBV6-1,NA,TGTGCCAGCAGTGCGGCTAGCACAGATACGCAGTATTTT,CASSAASTDTQYF
TRBJ2-1,NA,TRBV6-1,few,TGTGCCAGCAGTCCTCTACCCTTGATAACCGACGACTACAATGAGCAGTTCTTC,CASSPLPLITDDYNEQFF
TRBJ2-2,NA,TRBV23-1,NA,NA,CASSQLRSQRGAVFF
TRBJ2-3,TRBD1,TRBV7-2,NA,TGTGCCAGCAGCTTACGCAGGGGGCAAGATACGCAGTATTTT,CASSLRRGQDTQYF
TRBJ1-5,NA,TRBV7-2,few,TGTGCCAGCAGCTTAGCGGCGACAACTAATCAGCCCCAGCATTTT,CASSLAATTNQPQHF
TRBJ2-7,NA,TRBV3-1,few,TGTGCCAGCGCCGATAGGGGTGGGCGTGGGGAGTACTTC,CASADRGGRGEYF
TRBJ2-7,NA,TRBV24-1,few,TGTGCCACCAGTGATTCGGGGAGCTCCTACGAGCAGTACTTC,CATSDSGSSYEQYF
TRBJ2-3,NA,TRBV4-2,NA,TGTGCCAGCAGCCAAGTTAACCCTCGTCCAGATACGCAGTATTTT,CASSQVNPRPDTQYF
TRBJ2-7,NA,TRBV5-1,NA,TGCGCCAGCAGCTTGGTTGGCGGCACCGACGAGCAGTACTTC,CASSLVGGTDEQYF
TRBJ2-1,NA,TRBV12-5,few,TGTGCTAGTGGTTCCAACGACTGGACTGACAATGAGCAGTTCTTC,CASGSNDWTDNEQFF
TRBJ2-1,NA,TRBV24-1,few,TGTGCCACCAGTGGTTCGGGACTCTCCAGCGATGAGCAGTTCTTC,CATSGSGLSSDEQFF
TRBJ2-4,NA,TRBV15,NA,TGTGCCACCAGCAGAGATGGGGCAGGGCTAGCCAAAAACATTCAGTACTTC,CATSRDGAGLAKNIQYF
TRBJ2-3,NA,TRBV5-5,NA,TGTGCCAGCAGCTTTGGGTCCACCCAAGGTACGCAGTATTTT,CASSFGSTQGTQYF
TRBJ2-3,NA,TRBV7-6,few,TGTGCCAGCAGCTTAGGATCAGCTACTAGCACAGATACGCAGTATTTT,CASSLGSATSTDTQYF
TRBJ1-1,NA,TRBV25-1,NA,TGTGCCAGCAGTGAATCCTCGGGTGAAGCTTTCTTT,CASSESSGEAFF
TRBJ1-2,TRBD1,TRBV12-3/TRBV12-4,many,TGTGCCAGCACCGTACCGGGACAGTCATTCTATGGCTACACCTTC,CASTVPGQSFYGYTF
TRBJ2-7,NA,TRBV12-3/TRBV12-4,few,TGTGCCAGCAGAAGGACCTCCTACGAGCAGTACTTC,CASRRTSYEQYF
TRBJ2-5,TRBD2,TRBV7-8,NA,TGTGCCAGCAGCCCGAGGGCACTAGCGGGGGGTGAACAAGAGACCCAGTACTTC,CASSPRALAGGEQETQYF
TRBJ2-7,TRBD1,TRBV2,NA,TGTGCCAGCAGTGTCGACAGGGCGACTGCGTACGAGCAGTACTTC,CASSVDRATAYEQYF
TRBJ2-5,NA,TRBV6-1,NA,TGTGCCAGCAGGGGGACTGGGGTAGGAACCCAGTACTTC,CASRGTGVGTQYF
TRBJ1-5,NA,TRBV25-1,many,TGTGCCAGCAGTGTGGCTCTCAGCAATCAGCCCCAGCATTTT,CASSVALSNQPQHF
TRBJ2-2,TRBD2,TRBV6-1,NA,TGTGCCAGCAGCGGACTAGCGGGGAGCACCGGGGAGCTGTTTTTT,CASSGLAGSTGELFF